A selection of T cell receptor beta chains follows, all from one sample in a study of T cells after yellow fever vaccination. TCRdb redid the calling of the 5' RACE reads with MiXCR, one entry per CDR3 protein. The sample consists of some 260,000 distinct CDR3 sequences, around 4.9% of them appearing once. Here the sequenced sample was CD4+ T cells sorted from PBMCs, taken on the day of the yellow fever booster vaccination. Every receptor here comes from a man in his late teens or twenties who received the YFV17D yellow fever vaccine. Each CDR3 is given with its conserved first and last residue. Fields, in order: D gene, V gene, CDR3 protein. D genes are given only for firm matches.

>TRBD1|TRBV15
CATSNRELTGVGYTF
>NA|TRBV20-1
CSARARETQYF
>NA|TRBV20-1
CSAPGRTQETQYF
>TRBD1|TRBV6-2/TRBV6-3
CASWDRIMNTEAFF
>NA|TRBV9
CASQRGFYNEQFF
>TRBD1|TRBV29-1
CSVVGQGFTGELFF
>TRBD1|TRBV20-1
CSARGDRVSYNSPLHF
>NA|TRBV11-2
CASSSLAKNIQYF
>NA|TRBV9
CASSVVWNNEQFF
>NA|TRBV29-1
CSVDPGTGSSYNEQFF
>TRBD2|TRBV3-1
CASSRAGGAETQYF
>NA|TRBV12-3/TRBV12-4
CASSSRNGNIQYF
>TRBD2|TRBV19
CASSITPGGLTDTQYF
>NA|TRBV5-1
CASSPGSGNTGELFF
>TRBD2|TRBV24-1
CATSDSPGLWYF
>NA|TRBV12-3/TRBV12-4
CASSFYRRSSTDTQYF
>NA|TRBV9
CASSVGWGRAQETQYF